What follows are 8 T cell receptor beta chains derived from one specimen sequenced in a study of blood T cell repertoires in COVID-19. TCRdb's table, derived via immunoSEQ multiplex PCR, lists solely in-frame clones and lacks some. The sample lists 200,000 to 300,000 clones, 81% occurring once. The sequencing sample was made of peripheral blood. These receptors all stem from a woman of 80 years or more with COVID-19, enrolled during active disease.

The chain recombines TRBV5-6 with TRBJ2-7; 10 nucleotides agree with TRBD1. The CDR3 runs 18 residues. V was clipped by 3 bases and J by 4 bases; unmatched bases: 16. Per germline, CDR1 SGHDT and CDR2 YYEEEE. CDR3 DNA sequence: TGTGCCAGCAGCTGGGGACCGGGACAGGGGTTAATATCTTACGAGCAGTACTTC. This translates into CASSWGPGQGLISYEQYF. The whole variable domain, remainder taken from reference TRBV5-6 and TRBJ2-7, is DAGVTQSPTHLIKTRGQQVTLRCSPKSGHDTVSWYQQALGQGPQFIFQYYEEEERQRGNFPDRFSGHQFPNYSSELNVNALLLGDSALYLCASSWGPGQGLISYEQYFGPGTRLTVT.

The chain recombines TRBV29-1 with TRBJ1-2, with D maybe TRBD1 (6 bases). There are 15 residues in the CDR3. The germline V and J ends were trimmed by 3 bases and 8 bases, with 22 bases remaining between them. Germline assignment: CDR1 SQVTM and CDR2 ANQGSEA. The CDR3: CSVDPGAGAWGGYTF. CDR3 sequence (DNA): TGCAGCGTTGACCCCGGAGCGGGGGCTTGGGGGGGCTACACCTTC. Variable domain in full (rest from reference TRBV29-1 and TRBJ1-2): SAVISQKPSRDICQRGTSLTIQCQVDSQVTMMFWYRQQPGQSLTLIATANQGSEATYESGFVIDKFPISRPNLTFSTLTVSNMSPEDSSIYLCSVDPGAGAWGGYTFGSGTRLTVV.

V is TRBV15 and J is TRBJ2-1, with D perhaps TRBD2 (6 bases). Germline V gene data show CDR1 as LNHNV and CDR2 as YYDKDF (reference sequence). V was trimmed by 3 bases and J by 5 bases, leaving 11 bases between them. The CDR3 length is 14 residues. DNA for the CDR3: TGTGCCACCAGCAGGGGGGGATCAGACAATGAGCAGTTCTTC. Its translation: CATSRGGSDNEQFF.

The table lists this clone with a few counts. The chain links TRBV29-1 to TRBJ1-2; weak D call: TRBD1 (5 bases). The CDR3 totals 13 residues. V gave up 4 bases and J gave up 2 bases, with 11 bases separating them. Germline loops: CDR1 SQVTM, CDR2 ANQGSEA. As DNA, the CDR3 is TGCAGCGTTGCCCCCGGGGGGAACTATGGCTACACCTTC. Protein: CSVAPGGNYGYTF.

The chain uses TRBV6-2 or TRBV6-3 and TRBJ2-1; TRBD1 is a possible D gene (6 bases). The germline V gene encodes CDR1 MNHEY and CDR2 SVGEGT. Trimming cost V 5 bases and J 0 bases, with 14 bases left between them. There are 16 residues in the CDR3. As DNA, the CDR3 is TGTGCCAGCAGTGGGACAACCTTCAGCTCCTACAATGAGCAGTTCTTC. Protein: CASSGTTFSSYNEQFF.

The chain links TRBV20-1 to TRBJ1-1; D gene ambiguous. The CDR3 covers 11 residues. Germline CDR1 reads DFQATT; CDR2 reads SNEGSKA (reference sequence). The ends were cut back, 0 bases at V and 8 bases at J, with 7 bases in the middle. CDR3 protein: CSARDGVEAFF. The CDR3 DNA is TGCAGTGCTAGAGACGGGGTGGAAGCTTTCTTT.

This chain links TRBV4-2 with TRBJ1-1; no firm D call. V lost 2 bases and J 7 bases, leaving 5 bases between the germline ends. The CDR3 consists of 11 residues. Germline V gene lookup returns CDR1 LGHNA and CDR2 YNFKEQ. The CDR3 here is CASSQRDEAFF. The CDR3 DNA reads as TGTGCCAGCAGCCAAAGAGATGAAGCTTTCTTT.

This rearrangement joins TRBV27 to TRBJ2-1; TRBD2 matches 10 bases. This CDR3 has 20 amino acids. The germline CDR1 and CDR2 sequences are MNHEY and SMNVEV (reference sequence). Unmatched junction bases numbered 17, after V lost 0 bases and J lost 6 bases. The CDR3 here is CASSLSISRTGLAKLNEQFF. CDR3 coding DNA: TGTGCCAGCAGTTTATCGATATCCAGGACGGGACTAGCGAAGCTCAATGAGCAGTTCTTC.